The 29 T cell receptor beta chains presented below share a single source sample, sequenced in a study of HIV-infected children after antiretroviral therapy interruption. A 3' RACE protocol on RNA, with unique molecular identifiers, produced the TCR library. TCRdb used MiXCR to reprocess the 3' RACE reads, holding one entry per CDR3 protein. The repertoire holds about 40,000 distinct CDR3 sequences, with 6.5% as singletons. Treatment here: PENTA 11 planned treatment interruption arm or continuous ART arm. This specimen was CD45RA+ CD4+ T cells from PBMCs, pooled from several time points, taken from a donor given antiretroviral therapy, either interrupted or continuous. Subset specified: naive CD4+ CD45RA+ CD45RO- T cells. The receptors originated from a pool of human donors with HIV.

This clonotype has at least ten counts. The chain employs TRBV5-5 and TRBJ2-1, with 7 bases aligning to TRBD2. CDR3 length equals 16 residues. V shed 4 bases and J 0 bases; nucleotides not matched to a gene: 7. Germline assignment: CDR1 SGHKS and CDR2 YYEKEE (reference sequence). In DNA, the CDR3 is TGTGCCAGCAGCGCCAGCGGGGCGAGCTCCTACAATGAGCAGTTCTTC. Amino acids: CASSASGASSYNEQFF.

There are many counts of this clonotype. The rearrangement joins TRBV7-2 to TRBJ2-5; the D is unclear. V lost 1 base, J lost 4 bases, and 4 bases lay in between. Germline V gene lookup returns CDR1 SGHTA and CDR2 FQGNSA. The CDR3 consists of 12 residues. The CDR3 region has the DNA TGTGCCAGCAGCTTAGAACGAGAGACCCAGTACTTC. It is translated as CASSLERETQYF.

This clonotype was seen many times. The germline gene is not matched at one end of the junction; a read error may be the cause. V usage is TRBV12-3 or TRBV12-4 and J usage is TRBJ2-3, with a tentative D call TRBD1 (5 bases). The CDR3 is 15 residues long. The CDR3 spells CASSLTGASAETLYF. The CDR3 nucleotides read TGTGCCAGCAGTTTAACTGGGGCTAGTGCAGAAACGCTGTATTTT.

This clonotype was counted at least ten times. The chain uses TRBV28 and TRBJ1-1; D might be TRBD1 (5 bases). CDR1 and CDR2 from the germline V gene are MDHEN and SYDVKM. With 8 bases removed from V and 10 bases from J, the gap between germline ends came to 17 bases. The CDR3 spans 12 residues. CDR3 amino acids: CASSMGTTPAFF. CDR3 DNA: TGTGCCAGCTCAATGGGGACGACTCCAGCTTTCTTT.

Note on this clonotype: A much larger clone is a single base away; this may be a read error. This rearrangement joins TRBV7-2 to TRBJ2-1, with 12 bases aligning to TRBD2. Germline CDR1 reads SGHTA; CDR2 reads FQGNSA. The CDR3 has 16 residues. The CDR3 sequence is CASSSRLAGAYNERFF. CDR3 DNA sequence: TGTGCCAGCAGCTCCCGACTAGCGGGGGCCTACAATGAGCGGTTCTTC.

This clonotype was recorded at least ten times. V and J are TRBV4-1 and TRBJ2-1; 11 nucleotides align to TRBD2. Per the germline V gene, CDR1 is MGHRA and CDR2 is YSYEKL. This CDR3 spans 16 amino acids. V lost 2 bases and J lost 4; bases outside the gene matches: 4. CDR3 in amino acids: CASSQPTSGNYNEQFF. The CDR3 nucleotides read TGCGCCAGCAGCCAACCGACTAGCGGGAATTACAATGAGCAGTTCTTC.

This clonotype has a count of ten or more. The chain has TRBV12-3 or TRBV12-4 and TRBJ2-2; 9 bases fit TRBD2. The V and J ends lost 6 bases and 6 bases, in that order; junction bases with no gene match: 20. CDR3 length: 19 amino acids. Written as DNA, the CDR3 is TGTGCCAGCAGCCCTACCCCGCTTGGCGGGAGGGCGAAGCCCGGGGAGCTGTTTTTT. Encoded protein: CASSPTPLGGRAKPGELFF.

This clonotype was recorded many times. This chain joins TRBV10-3 and TRBJ2-3, with D hard to call. In germline, CDR1 is ENHRY, CDR2 SYGVKD. The CDR3 loop spans 12 amino acids. DNA of the CDR3: TGTGCTACCAGATCTAGCACAGATACGCAGTATTTT. As protein: CATRSSTDTQYF.

This clonotype was seen ten or more times. This chain links TRBV18 with TRBJ2-6; TRBD1 or TRBD2 may be the D gene (7 bases each). This CDR3 contains 16 residues. The V gene lost 6 bases and the J gene lost 2 bases, with 14 bases spanning the gap. The germline V gene encodes CDR1 KGHSH and CDR2 LQKENI. In nucleotides, the CDR3 is TGTGCCAGCTCTCGACAGGGAGGGGCTGGGGCCAACGTCCTGACTTTC. This encodes CASSRQGGAGANVLTF.

This clonotype showed up many times. V and J are TRBV21-1 and TRBJ2-3. TRBV21-1 corresponds to a pseudogene. This CDR3 is 14 amino acids long. This CDR3 is CASSKGGPPDTQYF. In DNA, the CDR3 is TGTGCCAGCAGCAAAGGCGGACCGCCGGATACGCAGTATTTT.

Many counts were recorded for this clonotype. This sequence joins TRBV28 and TRBJ2-2; D remains ambiguous. CDR3 length: 14 amino acids. Between the trimmed V and J ends, which lost 3 bases and 4 bases, there was a span of 9 bases. Germline CDR1 MDHEN, CDR2 SYDVKM. The CDR3 DNA reads TGTGCCAGCAGTTTCCTGGCCCTCACCGGGGAGCTGTTTTTT. This sequence encodes CASSFLALTGELFF.

This clonotype appeared a few times. The gene calls are TRBV20-1 and TRBJ1-1; 7 nucleotides line up with TRBD1. Germline V gives CDR1 DFQATT, CDR2 SNEGSKA (reference sequence). V trimming: 3 bases; J trimming: 2 bases; junction bases outside the gene matches: 9. The CDR3 extends over 15 amino acids. CDR3 nucleotide sequence: TGCAGTGCTAGGGAGGTGGGACAGATTAACACTGAAGCTTTCTTT. It specifies CSAREVGQINTEAFF.

This clonotype occurred many times. The J gene is TRBJ1-4, the V gene TRBV7-2, with a possible D match to TRBD1 (6 bases). The CDR3 runs to 18 residues. The V end was cut by 4 bases, the J end by 0 bases, with 18 bases between. CDR1 is SGHTA, CDR2 FQGNSA, per germline. Here the CDR3 reads CASSSYREGTATNEKLFF. Written as DNA, the CDR3 is TGTGCCAGCAGCTCATACAGGGAAGGGACGGCAACTAATGAAAAACTGTTTTTT. Complete variable domain (other parts from reference TRBV7-2 and TRBJ1-4): GAGVSQSPSNKVTEKGKDVELRCDPISGHTALYWYRQSLGQGLEFLIYFQGNSAPDKSGLPSDRFSAERTGGSVSTLTIQRTQQEDSAVYLCASSSYREGTATNEKLFFGSGTQLSVL.

This clonotype was seen many times. The chain is built from TRBV3-1 and TRBJ2-1, with TRBD1 matching over 9 bases. This CDR3 region has 16 residues. CDR1 and CDR2 from the germline V gene are LGHDT and YNNKEL (reference sequence). J gave up 7 bases and V 0 bases, and 7 bases lay outside the gene matches. The CDR3 loop is CASSQDFGTGRNEQFF. The CDR3 nucleotides are TGTGCCAGCAGCCAAGATTTCGGGACAGGGAGGAATGAGCAGTTCTTC.

There are many counts of this clonotype. V usage is TRBV21-1 and J usage is TRBJ2-7; the table's TRBD1 call for D was not verified on the DNA. TRBV21-1 is described as a pseudogene. There are 14 residues in the CDR3. CDR3 region: CASSTRDSSYEQYF. DNA for the CDR3: TGTGCCAGCAGCACGCGGGACAGCTCCTACGAGCAGTACTTC.

This clonotype was recorded many times. The CDR3: CSVARLAGDNEQFF. The DNA of the CDR3 is TGCAGCGTTGCGAGACTAGCGGGAGACAATGAGCAGTTCTTC. The V gene is TRBV29-1, the J gene TRBJ2-1; 12 bases map to TRBD2. The CDR3 consists of 14 residues. In germline, CDR1 is SQVTM, CDR2 ANQGSEA. After removal of 4 bases from V and 5 bases from J, the junction contained 3 bases not matched to a gene.

This clonotype was found many times. This sequence joins TRBV20-1 and TRBJ1-3; D remains ambiguous. Trimming removed 5 bases from V and 3 bases from J, with 5 bases in between. The CDR3 is made up of 11 amino acids. Germline V CDR1 and CDR2: DFQATT, SNEGSKA (reference sequence). The CDR3 DNA reads TGCAGTGCTGCCGATGGAAACACCATATATTTT. This codes for CSAADGNTIYF.

This clonotype was counted ten times or more. The rearrangement links TRBV7-7 to TRBJ2-1; 8 bases match TRBD2. Germline CDR1 SSHAT, CDR2 FNYEAQ (reference sequence). The CDR3 is 15 residues long. The V segment lost 5 bases and the J segment 4 bases; nucleotides outside the gene matches: 7. The CDR3 region has the DNA TGTGCCAGCAGCCCAACGGGGGGGAGATACAATGAGCAGTTCTTC. Its protein product is CASSPTGGRYNEQFF.

This clonotype has at least ten counts. The chain links TRBV12-3 or TRBV12-4 to TRBJ2-1, with 8 bases aligning to TRBD2. V shed 6 bases, J shed 4 bases, and the junction held 8 bases outside the gene matches. The length of the CDR3 is 15 residues. The CDR3 is CASSLISGTYNEQFF. DNA for the CDR3: TGTGCCAGCAGCTTGATTAGCGGGACATACAATGAGCAGTTCTTC.

This clonotype was seen a handful of times. DNA of the CDR3: TGCAGTGCTAGAGAAACTCAATACTCAAAACTGTTTTTT. This encodes CSARETQYSKLFF. The J gene is TRBJ1-4, the V gene TRBV20-1; the D is unclear. Germline values: CDR1 DFQATT, CDR2 SNEGSKA (reference sequence). Trimming cost V 0 bases and J 10 bases, with 12 bases left between them. The CDR3 spans 13 residues.

This clonotype was recorded at least ten times. The J gene is TRBJ2-3, the V gene TRBV14, with a weak D call TRBD1 (7 bases). The CDR3 is 14 amino acids. V gave up 5 bases and J gave up 4 bases, with 13 bases separating them. Germline CDR1 reads SGHDN; CDR2 reads FVKESK. CDR3 nucleotide sequence: TGTGCCAGCAGCATTGGAGGGGGCGCAGATACGCAGTATTTT. Protein: CASSIGGGADTQYF.

The V call is TRBV23-1, the J call TRBJ1-4, with no clear D. TRBV23-1 is an ORF, and what it does is uncertain. V shed 3 bases and J shed 8 bases, with 22 bases lying between them. This CDR3 has 17 residues. CDR3 amino acids: CASSHPGLAHYQEKLFF. Here the CDR3 DNA reads TGCGCCAGCAGTCATCCCGGACTTGCCCACTACCAGGAAAAACTGTTTTTT.

This clonotype was observed many times. The CDR3 coding sequence is TGTGCCAGCAGTCCCAGTCGGGACATCATGCAACTAAATGAAAAACTGTTTTTT. Residues: CASSPSRDIMQLNEKLFF. J is TRBJ1-4 and V is TRBV28; weak D call: TRBD1 (6 bases). CDR1 and CDR2 from the germline V gene are MDHEN and SYDVKM. V lost 5 bases and J 5 bases, leaving 24 bases between the germline ends. The CDR3 spans 18 residues.

The rearrangement uses TRBV3-1 and TRBJ1-6, with D possibly matching TRBD1 (6 bases). Germline V gives CDR1 LGHDT, CDR2 YNNKEL (reference sequence). With 4 bases removed from V and 9 bases from J, the gap between germline ends came to 10 bases. There are 13 residues in the CDR3. CDR3 amino acids: CASSRYRVSPLHF. The CDR3 nucleotides are TGTGCCAGCAGCCGCTACAGGGTTTCACCCCTCCACTTT.

This clonotype was seen many times. The V gene is TRBV12-3 or TRBV12-4, the J gene TRBJ1-2, with D maybe TRBD1 (5 bases). Trimming took 0 bases from V and 0 from J, leaving 20 bases between them. CDR3 length: 19 amino acids. The CDR3 DNA follows: TGTGCCAGCAGTTTAGCGCGGGGTGGACGGGACGAAGCTAACTATGGCTACACCTTC. It specifies CASSLARGGRDEANYGYTF.

This clonotype was counted at least ten times. The CDR3 DNA reads TGCGCCAGCAGTCTACCGGACACGATCTACGAGCAGTACTTC. Translated, it gives CASSLPDTIYEQYF. J is TRBJ2-7 and V is TRBV23-1, with D possibly being TRBD1 (5 bases). TRBV23-1 qualifies as an ORF whose function is uncertain. The V gene lost 4 bases and the J gene lost 3 bases, with 13 bases spanning the gap. The CDR3 has 14 amino acids.

V and J are TRBV26 and TRBJ1-5. TRBV26 is noted as a pseudogene. The CDR3 has 17 amino acids. The CDR3 DNA follows: TGTGCCAGCAGTTCACCGAAGGACCTTAATAGCAATCAGCCCCAGCATTTT. It translates to CASSSPKDLNSNQPQHF.

This clonotype was detected ten times or more. The chain employs TRBV6-1 and TRBJ2-7; 11 nucleotides agree with TRBD2. Germline V CDR1 and CDR2: MNHNS, SASEGT. With 6 bases clipped from V and 7 bases from J, the junction kept 35 bases outside the gene matches. The CDR3 consists of 23 residues. The CDR3 bases are TGTGCCAGCAGAAGATGGGACACGGAGACGCTAGCGGGGGGCAAATTCGGGTTTCTAGAGCAGTACTTC. Its translation: CASRRWDTETLAGGKFGFLEQYF.

This clonotype has ten or more counts. V and J are TRBV7-8 and TRBJ1-6; TRBD1 aligns across 8 bases. The trim removed 2 bases at V and 9 bases at J, leaving 3 bases unmatched. The CDR3 totals 14 residues. CDR1 is SGHVS and CDR2 is FQNEAQ in the germline V gene. The CDR3 protein is CASSLSDRASPLHF. The CDR3 bases are TGTGCCAGCAGCTTATCGGACAGGGCTTCACCCCTCCACTTT.